Listed here are 18 T cell receptor beta chains from one sample, sequenced in a study of STAT5B mutations in CD4+ large granular lymphocyte leukemia. The data were produced by immunoSEQ multiplex PCR, yet TCRdb's version contains in-frame clones alone and is incomplete. This sample carries tens of thousands of clones, roughly 83% of them seen once, and the ten largest clones take about 0.38%. The sequenced material came from CD4+ T cells from blood buffy coats. These receptors all come from a human donor in good health.

The gene calls are TRBV25-1 and TRBJ2-5; 7 bases match TRBD1. From germline, CDR1 is MGHDK and CDR2 SYGVNS. The CDR3 runs to 16 residues. V shed 1 base, J shed 5 bases, and the junction held 10 bases outside the gene matches. This CDR3 reads CASSELSTGVGETQYF. CDR3 nucleotides: TGTGCCAGCAGTGAATTGAGTACAGGGGTGGGGGAGACCCAGTACTTC.

This rearrangement joins TRBV5-1 to TRBJ2-7; the D gene is possibly TRBD1 (5 bases). V was shortened by 0 bases and J by 3 bases, with 7 bases between the two germline ends. The CDR3 contains 13 residues. The germline V gene encodes CDR1 SGHRS and CDR2 YFSETQ. CDR3 sequence: CASSLDQGYEQYF. The CDR3 region has the DNA TGCGCCAGCAGCTTGGATCAGGGCTACGAGCAGTACTTC.

The chain is built from TRBV7-9 and TRBJ2-7; weak D call: TRBD2 (6 bases). CDR3 length equals 15 residues. V shed 2 bases and J shed 7 bases, with 18 bases lying between them. The germline gives CDR1 SEHNR, CDR2 FQNEAQ (reference sequence). CDR3 sequence reads: CASSLRGQSAGEQYF. The CDR3 region has the DNA TGTGCCAGCAGCTTACGAGGTCAGTCAGCGGGTGAGCAGTACTTC.

V is TRBV6-6 and J is TRBJ2-1, with D maybe TRBD1 (6 bases). The CDR3 is made up of 12 amino acids. Trimming removed 4 bases at V and 7 bases at J, with 8 bases between. CDR1 and CDR2 (germline): MNHNY, SVGAGI (reference sequence). CDR3 nucleotide sequence: TGTGCCAGCAGTTCACAGGGTAATGAGCAGTTCTTC. Its protein product is CASSSQGNEQFF.

This clone occurred once. The genes are TRBV7-9 and TRBJ2-3; D remains ambiguous. The ends were cut back, 1 base at V and 6 bases at J, with 5 bases in the middle. The CDR3 is 12 residues long. CDR1 is SEHNR and CDR2 is FQNEAQ in the germline V gene (reference sequence). The CDR3 nucleotides read TGTGCCAGCAGCTTAGTTGGTGATACGCAGTATTTT. Residues: CASSLVGDTQYF.

The V gene is TRBV5-1, the J gene TRBJ1-4; 7 bases agree with TRBD1. CDR3 length: 15 residues. The germline V gene has CDR1 SGHRS and CDR2 YFSETQ. V lost 4 bases and J lost 7; bases outside the gene matches: 10. CDR3 loop: CASSAEVGGSEKLFF. The CDR3 DNA reads TGCGCCAGCAGCGCGGAGGTAGGGGGCAGTGAAAAACTGTTTTTT.

V and J are TRBV7-9 and TRBJ2-5, with TRBD2 matching 11 bases. CDR3 size: 15 residues. The J segment lost 5 bases and the V segment lost 1 base, leaving 3 bases of the junction unmatched. In germline, CDR1 is SEHNR, CDR2 FQNEAQ (reference sequence). The CDR3 is CASSLVLAGGETQYF. The CDR3 nucleotides read TGTGCCAGCAGCTTAGTTTTAGCGGGAGGGGAGACCCAGTACTTC.

This chain uses TRBV7-6 with TRBJ2-1, with 9 bases lining up with TRBD2. Germline V gene data show CDR1 as SGHVS and CDR2 as FNYEAQ. V lost 1 base and J lost 0; bases outside the gene matches: 4. The CDR3 totals 17 residues. This chain's CDR3 is CASSLGTSVSSYNEQFF. The CDR3 DNA sequence: TGTGCCAGCAGCTTAGGGACTAGCGTAAGCTCCTACAATGAGCAGTTCTTC.

The chain is built from TRBV28 and TRBJ1-5; D remains ambiguous. The CDR3 has 15 residues. CDR1 and CDR2 from the germline V gene are MDHEN and SYDVKM. V shed 6 bases and J shed 2 bases, with 14 bases lying between them. CDR3 in DNA: TGTGCCAGCAGCACTGCCCGGACGGGCAATCAGCCCCAGCATTTT. This translates into CASSTARTGNQPQHF.

The genes are TRBV28 and TRBJ2-4; possible D gene TRBD2, 6 bases. Germline V gene lookup returns CDR1 MDHEN and CDR2 SYDVKM. This CDR3 has 15 amino acids. Trimming left V 2 bases short and J 0 bases short, with 8 bases between. CDR3 DNA sequence: TGTGCCAGCAGTTTAGGGGGGATAGCCAAAAACATTCAGTACTTC. Translated, it gives CASSLGGIAKNIQYF. Filled out from reference TRBV28 and TRBJ2-4, the complete variable domain reads DVKVTQSSRYLVKRTGEKVFLECVQDMDHENMFWYRQDPGLGLRLIYFSYDVKMKEKGDIPEGYSVSREKKERFSLILESASTNQTSMYLCASSLGGIAKNIQYFGAGTRLSVL.

The chain has TRBV6-1 and TRBJ2-7; D is ambiguous. V was cut by 5 bases and J by 4 bases, with 6 bases left in between. The CDR3 extends over 11 amino acids. Germline lookup yields CDR1 MNHNS and CDR2 SASEGT. The CDR3 sequence is CASSTSYEQYF. Written as DNA, the CDR3 is TGTGCCAGCAGTACCTCATACGAGCAGTACTTC.

This clone has just one count. This chain uses TRBV9 with TRBJ2-1; 7 positions match TRBD2. After removal of 6 bases from V and 7 bases from J, the junction contained 13 bases not matched to a gene. This CDR3 contains 15 residues. Germline V CDR1 and CDR2: SGDLS, YYNGEE. DNA for the CDR3: TGTGCCAGCACCACGGGGGGACTCTCCCTAAATGAGCAGTTCTTC. Residues: CASTTGGLSLNEQFF.

The CDR3 region is CASSSGTNNEQFF. DNA for the CDR3: TGTGCCAGCAGCTCCGGGACAAACAATGAGCAGTTCTTC. This chain joins TRBV6-5 and TRBJ2-1; a weak D match, TRBD1 (6 bases). Germline loops: CDR1 MNHEY, CDR2 SVGAGI. The CDR3 is 13 residues long. V gave up 6 bases and J gave up 5 bases, with 11 bases separating them.

This rearrangement joins TRBV7-9 to TRBJ2-1; possible D gene TRBD1, 6 bases. The V end lost 5 bases, the J end lost 14 bases, and 16 bases lay between the germline ends. The CDR3 is 12 residues long. The V gene's germline CDR1 is SEHNR and CDR2 FQNEAQ (reference sequence). CDR3 bases: TGTGCCAGCAGCCCAGACAGGCCCAGTGAGTTCTTC. This translates into CASSPDRPSEFF. Filled out from reference TRBV7-9 and TRBJ2-1, the complete variable domain reads DTGVSQNPRHKITKRGQNVTFRCDPISEHNRLYWYRQTLGQGPEFLTYFQNEAQLEKSRLLSDRFSAERPKGSFSTLEIQRTEQGDSAMYLCASSPDRPSEFFGPGTRLTVL.

This clone was seen a handful of times. The rearrangement joins TRBV6-6 to TRBJ2-2; TRBD1 aligns across 9 bases. With 5 bases clipped from V and 4 bases from J, the junction kept 8 bases outside the gene matches. The CDR3 covers 16 residues. Germline lookup yields CDR1 MNHNY and CDR2 SVGAGI (reference sequence). CDR3 loop: CASSPYRGRRTGELFF. CDR3 nucleotides: TGTGCCAGCAGTCCCTACAGGGGGCGTCGCACCGGGGAGCTGTTTTTT.

This clone was counted only a few times. The chain employs TRBV20-1 and TRBJ1-2; no firm D call. The V end lost 0 bases, the J end lost 4 bases, and 0 bases lay between the germline ends. From germline, CDR1 is DFQATT and CDR2 SNEGSKA (reference sequence). CDR3 size: 10 residues. The CDR3: CSARDYGYTF. CDR3 coding DNA: TGCAGTGCTAGAGACTATGGCTACACCTTC.

This chain links TRBV5-1 with TRBJ1-1; unclear D gene. The CDR3 has 13 residues. Germline CDR1 SGHRS, CDR2 YFSETQ. Trimming stripped 2 bases from V and 0 bases from J, with 5 bases between. The CDR3 nucleotides read TGCGCCAGCAGCTTTGGCATGAACACTGAAGCTTTCTTT. Amino acids: CASSFGMNTEAFF.

The rearrangement links TRBV19 to TRBJ1-1, with 11 bases aligning to TRBD1. This CDR3 has 15 residues. Looked up from germline, CDR1 is LNHDA and CDR2 is SQIVND (reference sequence). V shed 4 bases, J shed 6 bases, and the junction held 7 bases outside the gene matches. The DNA of the CDR3 is TGTGCCAGTAGTAGGGTCGGGACAGGGGGATCTGAAGCTTTCTTT. This translates into CASSRVGTGGSEAFF.